Here is one T cell receptor beta chain with its context. Antigen unknown. Time point described: pretreatment peripheral blood. All patients carried locally advanced or metastatic urothelial carcinoma. The CDR3 spans 15 residues. CDR1 and CDR2 (germline): MNHEY, SVGAGI. Trimming left V 5 bases short and J 3 bases short, with 14 bases between. TCRdb's table, derived via immunoSEQ multiplex PCR, lists solely in-frame clones and lacks some. The repertoire consists of roughly 130,000 clones, with less than 85% occurring once and the leading ten covering about 2.9%. The source of the sample is a study of PD-L1 blockade in urothelial cancer. Whole-study findings and limits: Patients with below-median pretreatment blood clonality survived longer.

The receptor was isolated from a man aged 45-65 years with urothelial cancer. The starting material was PBMCs, obtained around atezolizumab (anti-PD-L1) treatment. The chain combines TRBV6-5 with TRBJ1-3, with a weak D call TRBD1 (6 bases). The CDR3 DNA sequence: TGTGCCAGCAGTCGTACACAGGGTTTTGGAAACACCATATATTTT. Its protein is CASSRTQGFGNTIYF.